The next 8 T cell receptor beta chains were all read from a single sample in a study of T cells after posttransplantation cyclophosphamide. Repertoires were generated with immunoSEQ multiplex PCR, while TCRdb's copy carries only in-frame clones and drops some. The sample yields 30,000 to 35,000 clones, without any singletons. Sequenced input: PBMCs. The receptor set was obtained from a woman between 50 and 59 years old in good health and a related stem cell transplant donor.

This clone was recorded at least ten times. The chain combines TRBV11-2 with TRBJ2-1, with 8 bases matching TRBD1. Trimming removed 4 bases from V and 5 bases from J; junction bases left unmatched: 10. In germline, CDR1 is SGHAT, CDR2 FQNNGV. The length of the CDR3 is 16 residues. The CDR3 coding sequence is TGTGCCAGCAGCTCCCTACGGACAGGGCCCGACAATGAGCAGTTCTTC. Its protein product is CASSSLRTGPDNEQFF.

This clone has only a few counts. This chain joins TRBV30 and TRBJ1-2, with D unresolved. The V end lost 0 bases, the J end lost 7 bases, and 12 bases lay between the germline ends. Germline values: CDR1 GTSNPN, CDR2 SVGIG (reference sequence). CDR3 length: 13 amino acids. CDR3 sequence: CAWSVGQDGGYTF. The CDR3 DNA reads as TGTGCCTGGAGTGTAGGGCAGGATGGTGGCTACACCTTC.

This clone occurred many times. CDR3 protein: CASSFQRGGETQYF. The CDR3 nucleotides read TGTGCCAGCAGCTTCCAAAGGGGAGGGGAGACCCAGTACTTC. The chain links TRBV7-2 to TRBJ2-5, with 7 bases fitting TRBD2. The CDR3 spans 14 residues. J lost 5 bases, V lost 3 bases, and 6 bases had no gene match. Looked up from germline, CDR1 is SGHTA and CDR2 is FQGNSA.

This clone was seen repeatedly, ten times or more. The CDR3, as DNA: TGTGCCAGCTCACCACCTCCGTTCAGGGGCGAAAAACTGTTTTTT. This encodes CASSPPPFRGEKLFF. V usage is TRBV18 and J usage is TRBJ1-4, with D possibly TRBD1 on 6 matching bases. This CDR3 is 15 amino acids long. Germline V gene lookup returns CDR1 KGHSH and CDR2 LQKENI. V lost 0 bases and J lost 8, with 13 bases in between.

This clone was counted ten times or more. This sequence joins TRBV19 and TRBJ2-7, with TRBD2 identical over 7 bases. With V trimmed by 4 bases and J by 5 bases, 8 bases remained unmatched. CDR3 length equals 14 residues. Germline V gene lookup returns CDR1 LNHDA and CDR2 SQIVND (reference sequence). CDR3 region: CASSKRDSQHEQYF. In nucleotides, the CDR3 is TGTGCCAGTAGTAAGCGGGACTCACAACACGAGCAGTACTTC.

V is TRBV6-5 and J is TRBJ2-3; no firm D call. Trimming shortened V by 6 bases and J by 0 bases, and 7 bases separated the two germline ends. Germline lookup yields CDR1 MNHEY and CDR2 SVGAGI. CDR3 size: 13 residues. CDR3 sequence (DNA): TGTGCCAGCAGGAAAGCTAGCACAGATACGCAGTATTTT. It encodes CASRKASTDTQYF.

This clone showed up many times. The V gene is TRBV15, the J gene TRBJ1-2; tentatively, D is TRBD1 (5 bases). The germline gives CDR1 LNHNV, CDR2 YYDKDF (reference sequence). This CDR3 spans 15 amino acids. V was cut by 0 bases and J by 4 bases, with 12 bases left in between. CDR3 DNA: TGTGCCACCAGCAGAGATGCGGGGGACCCCTATGGCTACACCTTC. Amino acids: CATSRDAGDPYGYTF.

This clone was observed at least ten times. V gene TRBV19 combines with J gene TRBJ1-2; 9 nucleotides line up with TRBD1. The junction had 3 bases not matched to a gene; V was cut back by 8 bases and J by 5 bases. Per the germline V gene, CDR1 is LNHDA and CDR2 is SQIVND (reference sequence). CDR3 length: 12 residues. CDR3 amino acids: CASWDRAYGYTF. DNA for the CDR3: TGTGCCAGTTGGGACAGGGCGTATGGCTACACCTTC.